The rows below give T cell receptor beta chains drawn from one sample of a study of T cell responses to AZD1222 COVID-19 vaccine. Sequencing used immunoSEQ multiplex PCR; TCRdb keeps in-frame clones, though not all of them. The profile covers just over 150,000 clones, with over 75% appearing a single time and 1.5% to 2% taken by the ten largest. The sample in question was peripheral blood, obtained on day 0 of AZD1222 vaccination. These receptor sequences come from an adult in good health. CDR3s include the opening cysteine and the closing phenylalanine or tryptophan. Fields, in order: V gene, J gene, clone size, D gene, CDR3 DNA, CDR3 protein. The D gene is left open where the match is weak. Part of the rows lack a size; the others show once, few, many or a class for expanded clones.

V gene: TRBV11-3; J gene: TRBJ2-1; clone size: NA; D gene: NA; CDR3 DNA: TGTGCCAGCAGCTTAGGGGCCATCTCCTACAATGAGCAGTTCTTC; CDR3 protein: CASSLGAISYNEQFF
V gene: TRBV2; J gene: TRBJ2-1; clone size: NA; D gene: TRBD2; CDR3 DNA: TGTGCCAGCAGTGAAATGAGACTAGCGGGAGCAAGGTCCTACAATGAGCAGTTCTTC; CDR3 protein: CASSEMRLAGARSYNEQFF
V gene: TRBV28; J gene: TRBJ1-6; clone size: NA; D gene: NA; CDR3 DNA: TGTGCCAGCAGGGGCGGCCGTAGCTCCTATAATTCACCCCTCCACTTT; CDR3 protein: CASRGGRSSYNSPLHF
V gene: TRBV7-2; J gene: TRBJ2-7; clone size: NA; D gene: TRBD1; CDR3 DNA: TGTGCCAGCAGCTTTGGGACAGGGTACGAGCAGTACTTC; CDR3 protein: CASSFGTGYEQYF
V gene: TRBV19; J gene: TRBJ2-5; clone size: NA; D gene: NA; CDR3 DNA: TGTGCCAGTAGTAGAATTACCCTTCCGGGAAAGAATGGGGAGACCCAGTACTTC; CDR3 protein: CASSRITLPGKNGETQYF
V gene: TRBV28; J gene: TRBJ2-1; clone size: NA; D gene: NA; CDR3 DNA: TGTGCCAGCAGTTTGGAGAGCGGTGAGCAGTTCTTC; CDR3 protein: CASSLESGEQFF
V gene: TRBV10-3; J gene: TRBJ1-1; clone size: NA; D gene: NA; CDR3 DNA: TGTGCCATCAGTGAGTTGGGCAGGGGATCGACTGAAGCTTTCTTT; CDR3 protein: CAISELGRGSTEAFF
V gene: TRBV27; J gene: TRBJ2-5; clone size: NA; D gene: NA; CDR3 DNA: TGTGCCAGCAGCCCATTCGTATCCGGGCTTGAGTACTTC; CDR3 protein: CASSPFVSGLEYF
V gene: TRBV18; J gene: TRBJ2-7; clone size: NA; D gene: NA; CDR3 DNA: TGTGCCAGCTCCCTAGGGGACGTATACGAGCAGTACTTC; CDR3 protein: CASSLGDVYEQYF
V gene: TRBV27; J gene: TRBJ2-7; clone size: few; D gene: NA; CDR3 DNA: TGTGCCAGCAGTCCTGGTGGTCTATCCTACGAGCAGTACTTC; CDR3 protein: CASSPGGLSYEQYF
V gene: TRBV6-4; J gene: TRBJ2-2; clone size: NA; D gene: NA; CDR3 DNA: TGTGCCAGCAGTGCAGGGGTAACCCGGAACACCGGGGAGCTGTTTTTT; CDR3 protein: CASSAGVTRNTGELFF
V gene: TRBV7-2; J gene: TRBJ2-7; clone size: NA; D gene: NA; CDR3 DNA: TGTGCCAGCAGCTTAAGGGGGGAGGGAGAGCAGTACTTC; CDR3 protein: CASSLRGEGEQYF
V gene: TRBV6-5; J gene: TRBJ1-6; clone size: NA; D gene: TRBD1; CDR3 DNA: TGTGCCAGCAGTAGACAGGGGGCTCTTAGTTCACCCCTCCACTTT; CDR3 protein: CASSRQGALSSPLHF
V gene: TRBV6-2/TRBV6-3; J gene: TRBJ1-5; clone size: NA; D gene: TRBD1; CDR3 DNA: TGTGCCAGCAGCCCGACAGGGACGAATCAGCCCCAGCATTTT; CDR3 protein: CASSPTGTNQPQHF
V gene: TRBV16; J gene: TRBJ1-5; clone size: NA; D gene: NA; CDR3 DNA: TGTGCCAGCAGCCAATCTGAAGGGTTTCGCAATCAGCCCCAGCATTTT; CDR3 protein: CASSQSEGFRNQPQHF
V gene: TRBV30; J gene: TRBJ1-2; clone size: few; D gene: NA; CDR3 DNA: TGTGCCTGGAGTACGGTGACCGACGACGGCTACACCTTC; CDR3 protein: CAWSTVTDDGYTF
V gene: TRBV11-3; J gene: TRBJ2-1; clone size: NA; D gene: TRBD2; CDR3 DNA: TGTGCCAGCAGCTTAGACGGACTAGCGGGAGGGGGGCTAAATGAGCAGTTCTTC; CDR3 protein: CASSLDGLAGGGLNEQFF
V gene: TRBV5-4; J gene: TRBJ2-1; clone size: NA; D gene: TRBD1; CDR3 DNA: TGTGCCAGCAGGCGACAGGGGGGTTACAATGAGCAGTTCTTC; CDR3 protein: CASRRQGGYNEQFF
V gene: TRBV9; J gene: TRBJ1-1; clone size: NA; D gene: NA; CDR3 DNA: TGTGCCAGCAGCCCAAGGACGGCGAGGAACACTGAAGCTTTCTTT; CDR3 protein: CASSPRTARNTEAFF
V gene: TRBV28; J gene: TRBJ1-1; clone size: NA; D gene: NA; CDR3 DNA: TGTGCCAGCAGTGGATTGCAGGAAAACACTGAAGCTTTCTTT; CDR3 protein: CASSGLQENTEAFF
V gene: TRBV28; J gene: TRBJ2-5; clone size: NA; D gene: NA; CDR3 DNA: TGTGCCAGCAGTCCCGCGGGCGCACAGCACCAAGAGACCCAGTACTTC; CDR3 protein: CASSPAGAQHQETQYF
V gene: TRBV5-1; J gene: TRBJ1-6; clone size: NA; D gene: NA; CDR3 DNA: TGCGCCAGCAGCTCCGGGACTCGCCTGAATTCACCCCTCCACTTT; CDR3 protein: CASSSGTRLNSPLHF
V gene: TRBV5-1; J gene: TRBJ1-2; clone size: once; D gene: NA; CDR3 DNA: TGCGCCAGCAGCTTGGACAGGAACTATGGCTACACCTTC; CDR3 protein: CASSLDRNYGYTF
V gene: TRBV7-2; J gene: TRBJ1-2; clone size: NA; D gene: NA; CDR3 DNA: TGTGCCAGCAGACCAAATTTTCATGGCTACACCTTC; CDR3 protein: CASRPNFHGYTF
V gene: TRBV25-1; J gene: TRBJ2-2; clone size: NA; D gene: NA; CDR3 DNA: TGTGCCAGCAGTGACTATGAGCGGAACACCGGGGAGCTGTTTTTT; CDR3 protein: CASSDYERNTGELFF
V gene: TRBV2; J gene: TRBJ2-2; clone size: NA; D gene: NA; CDR3 DNA: TGTGCCATCCAATTCGGGCTCAACACCGGGGAGCTGTTTTTT; CDR3 protein: CAIQFGLNTGELFF
V gene: TRBV6-6; J gene: TRBJ2-1; clone size: NA; D gene: NA; CDR3 DNA: TGTGCCAGCAGTCCCGGACAGATTACGGACAATGAGCAGTTCTTC; CDR3 protein: CASSPGQITDNEQFF
V gene: TRBV7-9; J gene: TRBJ2-5; clone size: NA; D gene: NA; CDR3 DNA: TGTGCCAGCAGCTTAGGGATTCCCGGGACAAGAGTAACTGAGACCCAGTACTTC; CDR3 protein: CASSLGIPGTRVTETQYF
V gene: TRBV5-1; J gene: TRBJ1-2; clone size: NA; D gene: NA; CDR3 DNA: TGCGCCAGCGCTGAGGGGCGGTCTGGCTACACCTTC; CDR3 protein: CASAEGRSGYTF
V gene: TRBV5-4; J gene: TRBJ1-3; clone size: NA; D gene: NA; CDR3 DNA: TGTGCCAGCAGCACCAGGGGCCAGGGAAACACCATATATTTT; CDR3 protein: CASSTRGQGNTIYF
V gene: TRBV5-1; J gene: TRBJ2-5; clone size: NA; D gene: TRBD2; CDR3 DNA: TGCGCCAGCAGCCCCGGACTAGCGGGAGGGCAAGAGACCCAGTACTTC; CDR3 protein: CASSPGLAGGQETQYF
V gene: TRBV9; J gene: TRBJ1-1; clone size: NA; D gene: TRBD1; CDR3 DNA: TGTGCCAGCAGCGCGGGAGCAGGGGGCATCAACACTGAAGCTTTCTTT; CDR3 protein: CASSAGAGGINTEAFF
V gene: TRBV11-1; J gene: TRBJ2-1; clone size: once; D gene: TRBD1; CDR3 DNA: TGTGCCAGCAGCCCAACTAGGGGGCGTGACAATGAGCAGTTCTTC; CDR3 protein: CASSPTRGRDNEQFF
V gene: TRBV2; J gene: TRBJ1-1; clone size: NA; D gene: NA; CDR3 DNA: TGTGCCAGCAGTGTTTCAAGGGGGACGAACACTGAAGCTTTCTTT; CDR3 protein: CASSVSRGTNTEAFF
V gene: TRBV30; J gene: TRBJ1-3; clone size: NA; D gene: NA; CDR3 DNA: TGTGCCTGGAGTGTCCATGGAAACACCATATATTTT; CDR3 protein: CAWSVHGNTIYF
V gene: TRBV7-3; J gene: TRBJ2-1; clone size: NA; D gene: NA; CDR3 DNA: TGTGCCAGCAACCAAGGGACAGGACTAGGGGGTGAGCAGTTCTTC; CDR3 protein: CASNQGTGLGGEQFF
V gene: TRBV28; J gene: TRBJ2-1; clone size: NA; D gene: NA; CDR3 DNA: TGTGCCAGCAGTTACAGAGACAATGAGCAGTTCTTC; CDR3 protein: CASSYRDNEQFF
V gene: TRBV10-3; J gene: TRBJ2-1; clone size: NA; D gene: TRBD1; CDR3 DNA: TGTGCCATCAGTGAGAGGGGGCTTGTCAATGAGCAGTTCTTC; CDR3 protein: CAISERGLVNEQFF
V gene: TRBV29-1; J gene: TRBJ2-2; clone size: once; D gene: NA; CDR3 DNA: TGCAGCGTCCTTATTGATGGGACCGGGGAGCTGTTTTTT; CDR3 protein: CSVLIDGTGELFF
V gene: TRBV7-9; J gene: TRBJ2-3; clone size: NA; D gene: NA; CDR3 DNA: TGTGCCAGCAGCTTAAATTTCGCGGGGAGCACAGATACGCAGTATTTT; CDR3 protein: CASSLNFAGSTDTQYF
V gene: TRBV7-9; J gene: TRBJ1-6; clone size: once; D gene: NA; CDR3 DNA: TGTGCCAGCAGCTTTCAGGGCGAAATTTCACCCCTCCACTTT; CDR3 protein: CASSFQGEISPLHF
V gene: TRBV24-1; J gene: TRBJ2-2; clone size: NA; D gene: NA; CDR3 DNA: TGTGCCACCAGCTCTAGGAGGAGTTACACCGGGGAGCTGTTTTTT; CDR3 protein: CATSSRRSYTGELFF
V gene: TRBV5-6; J gene: TRBJ2-1; clone size: NA; D gene: TRBD2; CDR3 DNA: TGTGCCAGCAGCTTGGTTGGTAGCGGGAGGGTAAATGAGCAGTTCTTC; CDR3 protein: CASSLVGSGRVNEQFF
V gene: TRBV11-2; J gene: TRBJ2-5; clone size: NA; D gene: TRBD2; CDR3 DNA: TGTGCCAGCAGCGAGACTAGCGGGAGAATGGGCGGGACCCAGTACTTC; CDR3 protein: CASSETSGRMGGTQYF
V gene: TRBV19; J gene: TRBJ2-1; clone size: NA; D gene: NA; CDR3 DNA: TGTGCCAGTAGCCACAACAATGAGCAGTTCTTC; CDR3 protein: CASSHNNEQFF
V gene: TRBV19; J gene: TRBJ1-1; clone size: NA; D gene: NA; CDR3 DNA: TGTGCCAGCGGTGCATATGGGACTGAAGCTTTCTTT; CDR3 protein: CASGAYGTEAFF
V gene: TRBV13; J gene: TRBJ1-4; clone size: NA; D gene: TRBD1; CDR3 DNA: TGTGCCAGCAGCTTAACACAGGGGACTAATGAAAAACTGTTTTTT; CDR3 protein: CASSLTQGTNEKLFF
V gene: TRBV5-1; J gene: TRBJ2-2; clone size: NA; D gene: TRBD2; CDR3 DNA: TGCGCCAGCAGCTTTACGGCGGGAGCGAACACCGGGGAGCTGTTTTTT; CDR3 protein: CASSFTAGANTGELFF
V gene: TRBV18; J gene: TRBJ1-6; clone size: NA; D gene: TRBD1; CDR3 DNA: TGTGCCAGCTCACCGGTCGGTCGACAGGGGGCTGGTTCACCCCTCCACTTT; CDR3 protein: CASSPVGRQGAGSPLHF
V gene: TRBV4-3; J gene: TRBJ1-1; clone size: NA; D gene: NA; CDR3 DNA: TGCGCCAGCAGCCGAGACGATTGGACAGTTGGTAACACTGAAGCTTTCTTT; CDR3 protein: CASSRDDWTVGNTEAFF
V gene: TRBV30; J gene: TRBJ2-7; clone size: once; D gene: NA; CDR3 DNA: TGTGCCTGGAGTGTACTTACTAACGGCGAGCAGTACTTC; CDR3 protein: CAWSVLTNGEQYF
V gene: TRBV5-4; J gene: TRBJ2-5; clone size: NA; D gene: TRBD2; CDR3 DNA: TGTGCCAGCAGCTTTCCTGGGAGGGACCAAGAGACCCAGTACTTC; CDR3 protein: CASSFPGRDQETQYF
V gene: TRBV10-3; J gene: TRBJ2-1; clone size: NA; D gene: TRBD2; CDR3 DNA: TGTGCCTCAACCGGGACTAGCGGGATAGAGGAGCAGTTCTTC; CDR3 protein: CASTGTSGIEEQFF
V gene: TRBV10-2; J gene: TRBJ2-7; clone size: NA; D gene: NA; CDR3 DNA: TGCGCCAGCAGTGAACGCCAGGGCCTCGTCCACGAGCAGTACTTC; CDR3 protein: CASSERQGLVHEQYF
V gene: TRBV7-3; J gene: TRBJ2-2; clone size: NA; D gene: NA; CDR3 DNA: TGTGCCAGTCAGGGACCCGGGGAGCTGTTTTTT; CDR3 protein: CASQGPGELFF
V gene: TRBV4-3; J gene: TRBJ2-7; clone size: NA; D gene: NA; CDR3 DNA: TGCGCCAGCAGCCCAGGATGGGCACAGGGTAACTACGAGCAGTACTTC; CDR3 protein: CASSPGWAQGNYEQYF
V gene: TRBV19; J gene: TRBJ1-2; clone size: NA; D gene: TRBD1; CDR3 DNA: TGTGCCAGTAGCCCCCCCGGGACTGGACAGGGGTATGGCTACACCTTC; CDR3 protein: CASSPPGTGQGYGYTF
V gene: TRBV5-6; J gene: TRBJ2-7; clone size: NA; D gene: TRBD1; CDR3 DNA: TGTGCCAGCAGCTTCACGGGACAGGGCGCCTACGAGCAGTACTTC; CDR3 protein: CASSFTGQGAYEQYF
V gene: TRBV9; J gene: TRBJ2-3; clone size: NA; D gene: NA; CDR3 DNA: TGTGCCAGCAGCGAAAATCGATTTTACAGGGCTGGGGGCGATAGCACAGATACGCAGTATTTT; CDR3 protein: CASSENRFYRAGGDSTDTQYF
V gene: TRBV3-1/TRBV3-2; J gene: TRBJ1-1; clone size: NA; D gene: NA; CDR3 DNA: TGTGCCAGCAGCCAAGCTGCGGGGAACACTGAAGCTTTCTTT; CDR3 protein: CASSQAAGNTEAFF